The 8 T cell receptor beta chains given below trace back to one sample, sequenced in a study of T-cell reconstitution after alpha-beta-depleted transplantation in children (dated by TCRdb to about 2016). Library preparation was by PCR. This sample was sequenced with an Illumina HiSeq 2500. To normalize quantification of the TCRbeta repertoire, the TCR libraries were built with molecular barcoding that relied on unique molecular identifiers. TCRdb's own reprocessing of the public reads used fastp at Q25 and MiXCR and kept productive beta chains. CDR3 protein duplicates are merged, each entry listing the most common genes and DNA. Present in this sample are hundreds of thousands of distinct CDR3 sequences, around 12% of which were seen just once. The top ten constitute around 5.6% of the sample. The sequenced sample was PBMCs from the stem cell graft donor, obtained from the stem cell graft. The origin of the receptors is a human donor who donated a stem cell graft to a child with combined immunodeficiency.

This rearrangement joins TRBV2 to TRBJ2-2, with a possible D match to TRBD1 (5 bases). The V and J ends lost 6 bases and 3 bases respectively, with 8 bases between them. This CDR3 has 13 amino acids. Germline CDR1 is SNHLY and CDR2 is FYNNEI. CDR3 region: CASRTDYTGELFF. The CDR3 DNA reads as TGTGCCAGCAGGACAGACTACACCGGGGAGCTGTTTTTT. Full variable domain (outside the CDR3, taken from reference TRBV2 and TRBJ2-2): EPEVTQTPSHQVTQMGQEVILRCVPISNHLYFYWYRQILGQKVEFLVSFYNNEISEKSEIFDDQFSVERPDGSNFTLKIRSTKLEDSAMYFCASRTDYTGELFFGEGSRLTVL.

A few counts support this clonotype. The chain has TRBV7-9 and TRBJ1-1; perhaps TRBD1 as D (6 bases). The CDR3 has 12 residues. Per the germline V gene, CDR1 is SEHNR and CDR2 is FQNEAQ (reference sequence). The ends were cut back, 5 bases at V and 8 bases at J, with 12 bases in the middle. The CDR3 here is CASSPRTDEAFF. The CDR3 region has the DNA TGTGCCAGCAGCCCGCGGACAGACGAAGCTTTCTTT.

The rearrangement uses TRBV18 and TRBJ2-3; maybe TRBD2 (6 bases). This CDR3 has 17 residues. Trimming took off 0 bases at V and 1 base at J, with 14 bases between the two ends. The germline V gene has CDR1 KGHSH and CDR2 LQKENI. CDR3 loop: CASSPPRGSGGTDTQYF. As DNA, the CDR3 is TGTGCCAGCTCACCACCGAGGGGTAGCGGAGGCACAGATACGCAGTATTTT.

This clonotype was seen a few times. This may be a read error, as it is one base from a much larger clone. The CDR3 here is CASRLSSGANVLTF. In nucleotides, the CDR3 is TGTGCCAGCAGATTAAGCTCTGGGGCCAACGTCCTGACTTTC. This chain links TRBV7-2 with TRBJ2-6, with no clear D. Germline V gives CDR1 SGHTA, CDR2 FQGNSA. The CDR3 length is 14 residues. Trimming pared 6 bases from V and 0 bases from J, leaving 6 bases between.

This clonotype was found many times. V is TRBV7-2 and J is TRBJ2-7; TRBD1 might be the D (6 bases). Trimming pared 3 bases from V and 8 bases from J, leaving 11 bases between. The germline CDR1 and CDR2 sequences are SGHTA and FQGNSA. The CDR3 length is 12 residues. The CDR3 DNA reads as TGTGCCAGCAGCTTGTCTGGGGGCAAGCAGTACTTC. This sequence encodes CASSLSGGKQYF. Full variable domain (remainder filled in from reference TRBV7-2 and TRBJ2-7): GAGVSQSPSNKVTEKGKDVELRCDPISGHTALYWYRQSLGQGLEFLIYFQGNSAPDKSGLPSDRFSAERTGGSVSTLTIQRTQQEDSAVYLCASSLSGGKQYFGPGTRLTVT.

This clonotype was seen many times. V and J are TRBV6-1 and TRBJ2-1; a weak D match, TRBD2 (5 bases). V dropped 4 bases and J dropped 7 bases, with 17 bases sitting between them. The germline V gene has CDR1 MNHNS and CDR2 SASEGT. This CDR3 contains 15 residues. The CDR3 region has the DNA TGTGCCAGCAGTGGTCTCCCAGCGGTTAGTAATGAGCAGTTCTTC. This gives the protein CASSGLPAVSNEQFF.

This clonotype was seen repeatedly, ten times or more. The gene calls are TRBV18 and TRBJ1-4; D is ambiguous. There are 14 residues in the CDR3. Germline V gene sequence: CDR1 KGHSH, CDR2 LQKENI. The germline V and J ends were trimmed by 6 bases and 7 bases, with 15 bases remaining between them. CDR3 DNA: TGTGCCAGCTCCGGCGGAAGGGATGCTGAAAAACTGTTTTTT. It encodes CASSGGRDAEKLFF. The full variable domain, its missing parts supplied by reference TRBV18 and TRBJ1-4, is NAGVMQNPRHLVRRRGQEARLRCSPMKGHSHVYWYRQLPEEGLKFMVYLQKENIIDESGMPKERFSAEFPKEGPSILRIQQVVRGDSAAYFCASSGGRDAEKLFFGSGTQLSVL.

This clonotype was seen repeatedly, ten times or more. The CDR3 bases are TGCGCCAGCAGCATGGAGGACAGGGAAGCTTTCTTT. Its translation is CASSMEDREAFF. The chain uses TRBV5-1 and TRBJ1-1; TRBD1 matches 7 bases. Trimming removed 4 bases from V and 8 bases from J; junction bases left unmatched: 5. The germline CDR1 and CDR2 sequences are SGHRS and YFSETQ. The CDR3 covers 12 residues. Complete variable domain (other parts from reference TRBV5-1 and TRBJ1-1): KAGVTQTPRYLIKTRGQQVTLSCSPISGHRSVSWYQQTPGQGLQFLFEYFSETQRNKGNFPGRFSGRQFSNSRSEMNVSTLELGDSALYLCASSMEDREAFFGQGTRLTVV.